This note documents a single TCR beta chain sequence. The CDR3 contains 14 residues. V was trimmed by 5 bases and J by 1 base, leaving 10 bases between them. From germline, CDR1 is SGHRS and CDR2 YFSETQ. Patients at the Seattle site were enrolled during active infection and followed longitudinally. This sample was included in a study of blood T cell repertoires in COVID-19. Whole-study context: Samples representing acute and convalescent COVID-19 were sourced from the United States, Italy and Spain. From T cells, B-cell-depleted T cells, or PBMCs came the material, which was cDNA or gDNA.

Authors' methods: Estimation of nucleated cell counts relied on the amplification of reference gene primers. Produced via immunoSEQ multiplex PCR; TCRdb's table is partial and in-frame only. The V and J calls and clone size come from that table; D and trimming were worked out from the DNA. The sample includes about 260,000 clones, roughly 88% seen only once; the top ten take more than 8.5%. The source of this sequence is a woman in her 70s with COVID-19, enrolled during active disease. The rearrangement links TRBV5-1 to TRBJ1-3, with a tentative D call TRBD1 (5 bases). Sequencing was performed on peripheral blood. The CDR3 loop is CASRIGTSGNTIYF. The CDR3 region has the DNA TGCGCCAGCAGAATCGGGACTTCTGGAAACACCATATATTTT.